This is a list of T cell receptor beta chains from one sample in a study of shared clonotypes between healthy human individuals. Profiling relied on immunoSEQ multiplex PCR, and the TCRdb table lists in-frame clones only, not all of them. The table shows 2 million to 3 million clones, with approximately 94% occurring only once. Sequenced: naive CD4+ T cells from PBMCs. The receptors were gathered from a young man in good health. Some clones in this sample may be carry-over from other donors' samples. Both conserved end residues are part of each CDR3. The order of the fields is D gene, V gene, clone size, J gene, CDR3 protein, CDR3 DNA. D genes are given only for firm matches. Clone size is shown for a subset of rows, as once, few, many or a class of expanded clone.

d_call: TRBD2
v_call: TRBV5-4
clone_size: NA
j_call: TRBJ2-3
cdr3_aa: CASSLVSGRTDTQYF
cdr3_nt: TGTGCCAGCAGCTTGGTTAGCGGGAGAACAGATACGCAGTATTTT

d_call: TRBD1
v_call: TRBV28
clone_size: NA
j_call: TRBJ1-2
cdr3_aa: CASSSPSAGQSYGYTF
cdr3_nt: TGTGCCAGCAGTTCCCCCAGCGCGGGACAGAGCTATGGCTACACCTTC

d_call: NA
v_call: TRBV28
clone_size: NA
j_call: TRBJ2-3
cdr3_aa: CASSLMDLRITQYF
cdr3_nt: TGTGCCAGCAGCTTAATGGATCTCCGCATTACGCAGTATTTT

d_call: NA
v_call: TRBV28
clone_size: NA
j_call: TRBJ2-7
cdr3_aa: CASENNYEQYF
cdr3_nt: TGTGCATCCGAAAATAACTACGAGCAGTACTTC

d_call: NA
v_call: TRBV13
clone_size: NA
j_call: TRBJ1-2
cdr3_aa: CASSLGGNGGPLYGYTF
cdr3_nt: TGTGCCAGCAGCTTAGGGGGTAACGGGGGTCCCCTCTATGGCTACACCTTC

d_call: NA
v_call: TRBV5-6
clone_size: NA
j_call: TRBJ2-1
cdr3_aa: CASSLLLRTSNEQFF
cdr3_nt: TGTGCCAGCAGCTTGCTTCTTCGGACGTCCAATGAGCAGTTCTTC

d_call: NA
v_call: TRBV29-1
clone_size: few
j_call: TRBJ1-2
cdr3_aa: CSARDGNYGYTF
cdr3_nt: TGCAGCGCCCGGGACGGTAACTATGGCTACACCTTC

d_call: NA
v_call: TRBV5-1
clone_size: NA
j_call: TRBJ1-4
cdr3_aa: CASSPGPPNEKLFF
cdr3_nt: TGCGCCAGCAGTCCCGGGCCCCCTAATGAAAAACTGTTTTTT

d_call: NA
v_call: TRBV5-1
clone_size: NA
j_call: TRBJ1-5
cdr3_aa: CASSFGSTYQPQHF
cdr3_nt: TGCGCCAGCAGCTTCGGATCGACTTATCAGCCCCAGCATTTT

d_call: NA
v_call: TRBV6-5
clone_size: NA
j_call: TRBJ2-3
cdr3_aa: CASRSTDTQYF
cdr3_nt: TGTGCCAGCAGGAGCACAGATACGCAGTATTTT

d_call: NA
v_call: TRBV5-6
clone_size: NA
j_call: TRBJ2-1
cdr3_aa: CASSLPSGSLSYNEQFF
cdr3_nt: TGTGCCAGCAGCTTGCCGAGCGGGTCTCTCTCCTACAATGAGCAGTTCTTC

d_call: NA
v_call: TRBV6-5
clone_size: NA
j_call: TRBJ1-2
cdr3_aa: CASSRRGVRDYGYTF
cdr3_nt: TGTGCCAGCAGCCGACGAGGGGTAAGGGACTATGGCTACACCTTC

d_call: NA
v_call: TRBV7-9
clone_size: few
j_call: TRBJ2-2
cdr3_aa: CAARQFTGELFF
cdr3_nt: TGTGCAGCCCGACAGTTCACCGGGGAGCTGTTTTTT

d_call: NA
v_call: TRBV18
clone_size: NA
j_call: TRBJ1-3
cdr3_aa: CASSPPDSVYGNTIYF
cdr3_nt: TGTGCCAGCTCACCACCTGACAGTGTCTACGGAAACACCATATATTTT

d_call: NA
v_call: TRBV19
clone_size: once
j_call: TRBJ1-2
cdr3_aa: CASSIGAVRQNYGYTF
cdr3_nt: TGTGCCAGTAGTATAGGGGCGGTTCGACAGAACTATGGCTACACCTTC

d_call: NA
v_call: TRBV28
clone_size: once
j_call: TRBJ2-7
cdr3_aa: CASSLPLDSSGPGAYEQYF
cdr3_nt: TGTGCCAGCAGTTTGCCCCTCGACAGCTCAGGACCAGGGGCCTACGAGCAGTACTTC

d_call: TRBD2
v_call: TRBV30
clone_size: once
j_call: TRBJ2-2
cdr3_aa: CAWKQREMSGELFF
cdr3_nt: TGTGCCTGGAAGCAGCGGGAGATGAGCGGGGAGCTGTTTTTT

d_call: NA
v_call: TRBV7-9
clone_size: NA
j_call: TRBJ1-6
cdr3_aa: CASSPGRHAGSPLHF
cdr3_nt: TGTGCCAGCAGCCCCGGACGACACGCCGGTTCACCCCTCCACTTT

d_call: NA
v_call: TRBV6-1
clone_size: NA
j_call: TRBJ1-4
cdr3_aa: CASSEPDSTNEKLFF
cdr3_nt: TGTGCCAGCAGTGAACCGGACTCAACTAATGAAAAACTGTTTTTT

d_call: TRBD1
v_call: TRBV5-8
clone_size: NA
j_call: TRBJ1-2
cdr3_aa: CASSPQGRDYGYTF
cdr3_nt: TGTGCCAGCAGCCCACAGGGGAGGGACTATGGCTACACCTTC

d_call: TRBD2
v_call: TRBV4-1
clone_size: NA
j_call: TRBJ2-1
cdr3_aa: CASSQDGLAGSNEQFF
cdr3_nt: TGCGCCAGCAGCCAAGATGGCCTAGCGGGATCGAATGAGCAGTTCTTC

d_call: NA
v_call: TRBV5-1
clone_size: NA
j_call: TRBJ1-2
cdr3_aa: CASSLSRGDEGYTF
cdr3_nt: TGCGCCAGCAGCTTGTCAAGAGGGGATGAGGGCTACACCTTC

d_call: NA
v_call: TRBV4-3
clone_size: once
j_call: TRBJ1-5
cdr3_aa: CASSQDVTWPQHF
cdr3_nt: TGCGCCAGCAGCCAAGACGTTACCTGGCCCCAGCATTTT

d_call: TRBD2
v_call: TRBV28
clone_size: NA
j_call: TRBJ2-7
cdr3_aa: CASSGGLAGAYEQYF
cdr3_nt: TGTGCCAGCAGCGGGGGACTAGCGGGAGCCTACGAGCAGTACTTC

d_call: TRBD2
v_call: TRBV19
clone_size: NA
j_call: TRBJ2-1
cdr3_aa: CASSMGLAGENEQFF
cdr3_nt: TGTGCCAGTAGTATGGGGCTAGCGGGAGAAAATGAGCAGTTCTTC